The clone carrying this T cell receptor beta chain was seen repeatedly, ten times or more. The data stem from a study of early T cells in non-severe SARS-CoV-2 infection. Study overall: Whole-blood bulk RNA, unsorted, was sequenced, and chains were unpaired.

Each CDR3 protein gets one entry after TCRdb re-called the 5' RACE reads with MiXCR. The sample lists some 80,000 distinct CDR3 sequences; about an eighth were seen once. The source is an adult who was a healthcare worker with PCR-confirmed SARS-CoV-2 infection or an uninfected control (not recorded which). Sequencing used whole blood.

The CDR3 DNA reads as TGTGCCAGCAGCCATCGACCGGGACTAGCCAAAAACATTCAGTACTTC. Amino acids: CASSHRPGLAKNIQYF. This chain connects TRBV14 to TRBJ2-4; D possibly corresponds to TRBD2 (6 bases). The CDR3 length is 16 residues. The germline V gene has CDR1 SGHDN and CDR2 FVKESK. The V gene lost 3 bases and the J gene lost 0 bases, with 12 bases spanning the gap.